A single sample gave rise to the 5 T cell receptor beta chains below, sequenced in a study of graft-versus-host responses after intestinal transplantation. No antigen has been identified for these receptors. TCRdb keeps only in-frame clones here, not all; method: immunoSEQ multiplex PCR. The data hold over 65,000 clones, with 80% to 95% observed a single time. The specimen comprised unstimulated CD8+ T cells sorted from spleen or lymph node cells, sampled before transplant. The receptors stem from a human donor who was the organ donor for an intestinal transplant.

The chain couples TRBV15 to TRBJ1-1; 10 nucleotides align to TRBD1. The trim removed 6 bases at V and 5 bases at J, leaving 6 bases unmatched. Germline V CDR1 and CDR2: LNHNV, YYDKDF (reference sequence). This CDR3 contains 14 residues. CDR3: CATRTGGMWTEAFF. CDR3 sequence (DNA): TGTGCCACCAGGACAGGGGGCATGTGGACTGAAGCTTTCTTT.

The chain uses TRBV5-5 and TRBJ2-1; 11 nucleotides align to TRBD2. The V segment lost 4 bases and the J segment 10 bases; nucleotides outside the gene matches: 13. The CDR3 has 16 amino acids. The germline CDR1 and CDR2 sequences are SGHKS and YYEKEE (reference sequence). The CDR3 nucleotides are TGTGCCAGCAGCAAATATCCGGGACTAGCGGTACCAGAGCAGTTCTTC. Its protein product is CASSKYPGLAVPEQFF.

For the CDR3, the DNA is TGTGCCAGCAGTCCGACCTCCTACGAGCAGTACTTC. It codes for CASSPTSYEQYF. The genes are TRBV6-5 and TRBJ2-7, with unresolved D. V lost 5 bases, J lost 0 bases, and 5 bases lay in between. This CDR3 is built from 12 residues. Germline CDR1 and CDR2: MNHEY and SVGAGI.

This chain links TRBV29-1 with TRBJ1-2, with D unclear. Germline CDR1 reads SQVTM; CDR2 reads ANQGSEA. The CDR3 runs to 12 residues. The V and J ends lost 0 bases and 4 bases respectively, with 6 bases between them. CDR3 sequence (DNA): TGCAGCGTTGAAGAGGGTATCTATGGCTACACCTTC. Protein sequence: CSVEEGIYGYTF.

The chain combines TRBV7-6 with TRBJ2-3, with D maybe TRBD2 (6 bases). V lost 2 bases to trimming and J lost 3 bases, with 15 bases between them. The germline V gene has CDR1 SGHVS and CDR2 FNYEAQ. The CDR3 consists of 16 residues. CDR3 DNA sequence: TGTGCCAGCAGCTTAACCCCGGACTACAAAACAGATACGCAGTATTTT. This sequence encodes CASSLTPDYKTDTQYF.